This is a list of T cell receptor beta chains from one sample in a study of Ad26.COV2.S vaccination and SARS-CoV-2 variants. Using immunoSEQ multiplex PCR, the repertoire was profiled, and TCRdb retains in-frame clones only, with some absent. The data hold roughly 350,000 clones, with roughly 84% observed a single time. The input for sequencing was peripheral blood, taken in a trial of Ad26.COV2.S vaccine versus placebo. Every receptor here comes from a person between 18 and 60 years old who received the Ad26.COV2.S COVID-19 vaccine or a placebo. Each CDR3 is given with its conserved first and last residue. D genes are given only for firm matches. A row's size may be missing; if present it is once, few, many or a size class.

D | size | J | V | CDR3 | DNA
TRBD1 | . | TRBJ2-7 | TRBV7-9 | CASRLPGQTPTKQYF | TGTGCCAGCAGACTACCGGGACAGACACCTACGAAGCAGTACTTC
. | . | TRBJ2-2 | TRBV9 | CASSVEVGNTGELFF | TGTGCCAGCAGCGTAGAGGTAGGGAACACCGGGGAGCTGTTTTTT
. | . | TRBJ1-2 | TRBV27 | CASSPDSYGYTF | TGTGCCAGCAGCCCGGACAGCTATGGCTACACCTTC
TRBD1 | . | TRBJ1-4 | TRBV3-1/TRBV3-2 | CASTLRGGTDGEKLFF | TGTGCCAGCACCCTAAGAGGGGGGACAGACGGCGAAAAACTGTTTTTT
. | . | TRBJ1-5 | TRBV5-6 | CASSFGGNQPQHF | TGTGCCAGCAGCTTCGGGGGTAATCAGCCCCAGCATTTT
. | . | TRBJ1-5 | TRBV30 | CAWSVPGVLNQPQHF | TGTGCCTGGAGTGTCCCAGGGGTCCTCAATCAGCCCCAGCATTTT
. | . | TRBJ2-3 | TRBV10-3 | CAISESLVSDTQYF | TGTGCCATCAGTGAGTCCTTGGTCTCGGATACGCAGTATTTT
. | . | TRBJ1-1 | TRBV7-9 | CASNHPPGRNTEAFF | TGTGCCAGCAACCACCCCCCAGGACGGAACACTGAAGCTTTCTTT
TRBD1 | . | TRBJ1-2 | TRBV5-1 | CASSFDPIQGERAGYTF | TGCGCCAGCAGCTTTGACCCTATACAGGGGGAACGGGCTGGCTACACCTTC
. | once | TRBJ2-2 | TRBV7-9 | CASSLLLDAGELFF | TGTGCCAGCAGCTTATTGTTGGACGCCGGGGAGCTGTTTTTT
. | . | TRBJ1-4 | TRBV5-1 | CASSLGREGEKLFF | TGCGCCAGCAGCTTGGGCCGGGAGGGTGAAAAACTGTTTTTT
. | . | TRBJ1-2 | TRBV18 | CASSPEQYYGYTF | TGTGCCAGCTCACCAGAACAGTACTATGGCTACACCTTC
. | . | TRBJ2-6 | TRBV4-3 | CASSQDLTISGANVLTF | TGCGCCAGCAGCCAAGATCTAACGATCTCTGGGGCCAACGTCCTGACTTTC
. | . | TRBJ2-2 | TRBV5-1 | CASTEWAANTGELFF | TGCGCCAGCACCGAATGGGCAGCGAACACCGGGGAGCTGTTTTTT
TRBD2 | . | TRBJ2-7 | TRBV4-1 | CASSQQGGYEQYF | TGCGCCAGCAGCCAACAGGGAGGGTACGAGCAGTACTTC
. | . | TRBJ2-3 | TRBV13 | CASSYIRDGANTDTQYF | TGTGCCAGCAGCTACATAAGGGATGGGGCTAACACAGATACGCAGTATTTT
TRBD1 | . | TRBJ1-1 | TRBV4-3 | CASSPGTGRGNTEAFF | TGCGCCAGCAGCCCCGGGACAGGGCGAGGGAACACTGAAGCTTTCTTT
. | . | TRBJ1-5 | TRBV19 | CTSIKQGFNQPQHF | TGTACCAGTATCAAACAGGGTTTCAATCAGCCCCAGCATTTT
TRBD2 | . | TRBJ2-7 | TRBV5-1 | CASSPSLSGGPHDPYEQYF | TGCGCCAGCAGCCCCTCCCTAAGCGGGGGGCCCCACGACCCTTACGAGCAGTACTTC
. | . | TRBJ2-5 | TRBV5-1 | CASSSDSKTQYF | TGCGCCAGCAGCTCGGACAGTAAGACCCAGTACTTC
. | few | TRBJ2-7 | TRBV6-2/TRBV6-3 | CASSRGGREQYF | TGTGCCAGCAGTAGGGGGGGTCGCGAGCAGTACTTC
TRBD1 | . | TRBJ1-3 | TRBV3-1/TRBV3-2 | CASSQVSGTAGNTIYF | TGTGCCAGCAGCCAAGTTTCGGGGACAGCTGGAAACACCATATATTTT
. | . | TRBJ1-1 | TRBV30 | CAWSPGQINTEAFF | TGTGCCTGGAGCCCCGGACAAATTAACACTGAAGCTTTCTTT
. | . | TRBJ2-7 | TRBV7-9 | CASSLDPRYYEQYF | TGTGCCAGCAGCTTAGATCCCAGGTACTACGAGCAGTACTTC
. | . | TRBJ2-3 | TRBV6-5 | CASSYYQGEVDTQYF | TGTGCCAGCAGTTACTACCAGGGAGAGGTGGATACGCAGTATTTT
. | once | TRBJ2-6 | TRBV30 | CAWSLGSGANVLTF | TGTGCCTGGAGTTTAGGGTCCGGGGCCAACGTCCTGACTTTC
. | . | TRBJ1-2 | TRBV4-3 | CASSQEEGGVGYGYTF | TGCGCCAGCAGCCAAGAGGAAGGGGGAGTAGGCTATGGCTACACCTTC
. | once | TRBJ2-6 | TRBV4-1 | CASSQQRAAISGANVLTF | TGCGCCAGCAGCCAACAGAGGGCAGCTATCTCTGGGGCCAACGTCCTGACTTTC
. | . | TRBJ2-7 | TRBV4-3 | CASSQDGAGYYEQYF | TGCGCCAGCAGCCAAGATGGAGCAGGTTACTACGAGCAGTACTTC
. | . | TRBJ1-1 | TRBV27 | CASSPVQGTEAFF | TGTGCCAGCAGTCCCGTTCAGGGCACTGAAGCTTTCTTT
. | . | TRBJ1-2 | TRBV12-3/TRBV12-4 | CASSLEGGYGYTF | TGTGCCAGCAGTTTAGAGGGGGGCTATGGCTACACCTTC
TRBD1 | . | TRBJ2-3 | TRBV5-1 | CASSLPGQGLTDTQYF | TGCGCCAGCAGCCTACCGGGACAGGGACTCACAGATACGCAGTATTTT
TRBD1 | . | TRBJ1-1 | TRBV9 | CASSVVTGLNTEAFF | TGTGCCAGCAGCGTAGTGACAGGGTTGAACACTGAAGCTTTCTTT
TRBD1 | . | TRBJ1-1 | TRBV14 | CASSPRDRGNTEAFF | TGTGCCAGCAGCCCGAGGGACAGGGGGAACACTGAAGCTTTCTTT
TRBD1 | . | TRBJ1-1 | TRBV6-4 | CASSDMAGGLSEAFF | TGTGCCAGCAGTGACATGGCAGGGGGCTTGTCTGAAGCTTTCTTT
TRBD1 | . | TRBJ1-6 | TRBV7-6 | CASSLTGGDSPLHF | TGTGCCAGCAGTTTGACAGGGGGAGATTCACCCCTCCACTTT
. | . | TRBJ2-5 | TRBV19 | CASSSAGQETQYF | TGTGCCAGTAGTTCGGCAGGGCAAGAGACCCAGTACTTC
. | . | TRBJ2-2 | TRBV30 | CAWSVRLGKTGELFF | TGTGCCTGGAGTGTACGACTAGGAAAGACCGGGGAGCTGTTTTTT
. | . | TRBJ1-2 | TRBV27 | CASSEISPNYGYTF | TGTGCCAGCAGTGAGATATCGCCTAACTATGGCTACACCTTC
TRBD1 | . | TRBJ1-2 | TRBV5-8 | CASSLRGPYGYTF | TGTGCCAGCAGCCTCAGGGGGCCCTATGGCTACACCTTC
. | . | TRBJ1-2 | TRBV3-1/TRBV3-2 | CASSQLNGGYTF | TGTGCCAGCAGCCAATTAAATGGTGGCTACACCTTC
. | . | TRBJ1-1 | TRBV6-1 | CASSEVKNSEAFF | TGTGCCAGCAGTGAAGTAAAAAATTCTGAAGCTTTCTTT
. | . | TRBJ1-5 | TRBV6-2/TRBV6-3 | CASSLTGNRNQPQHF | TGTGCCAGCAGCCTTACAGGGAACCGCAATCAGCCCCAGCATTTT
. | . | TRBJ2-4 | TRBV6-2/TRBV6-3 | CASSAPWAKNIQYF | TGTGCCAGCAGCGCCCCGTGGGCCAAAAACATTCAGTACTTC
. | . | TRBJ2-1 | TRBV12-3/TRBV12-4 | CASGDPDPNEQFF | TGTGCCAGCGGGGACCCCGACCCCAATGAGCAGTTCTTC
TRBD1 | . | TRBJ2-3 | TRBV19 | CASSDTGGWRDTQYF | TGTGCCAGTAGCGACACAGGGGGCTGGAGAGATACGCAGTATTTT
. | . | TRBJ1-1 | TRBV5-8 | CASTAGLGNTEAFF | TGTGCCAGCACGGCAGGGCTGGGGAACACTGAAGCTTTCTTT
. | . | TRBJ1-2 | TRBV6-5 | CASSYWGGGGGYGYTF | TGTGCCAGCAGTTACTGGGGTGGGGGAGGGGGCTATGGCTACACCTTC
TRBD1 | . | TRBJ1-2 | TRBV12-3/TRBV12-4 | CASTPGTDYGYTF | TGTGCCAGCACCCCCGGGACAGACTATGGCTACACCTTC
. | once | TRBJ1-5 | TRBV7-8 | CASSPPGGGSNQPQHF | TGTGCCAGCAGCCCCCCAGGCGGGGGGAGCAATCAGCCCCAGCATTTT
TRBD1 | . | TRBJ2-1 | TRBV5-4 | CASIRGTGAYNEQFF | TGTGCCAGCATCAGGGGGACAGGGGCCTACAATGAGCAGTTCTTC
TRBD1 | few | TRBJ1-3 | TRBV2 | CASSEGRGTGNTIYF | TGTGCCAGCAGTGAAGGCAGGGGGACTGGAAACACCATATATTTT
. | once | TRBJ1-4 | TRBV18 | CASSPLSSTNEKLFF | TGTGCCAGCTCACCACTATCGTCGACTAATGAAAAACTGTTTTTT
. | . | TRBJ1-5 | TRBV4-1 | CASSQVEQGGPQHF | TGCGCCAGCAGCCAAGTCGAACAGGGCGGGCCCCAGCATTTT
. | . | TRBJ1-2 | TRBV3-1/TRBV3-2 | CASSRRWTADNYGYTF | TGTGCCAGCAGCCGCCGATGGACGGCAGACAACTATGGCTACACCTTC